Given below is one T cell receptor beta chain in context. Its matching antigen is unknown. Germline loops: CDR1 MDHEN, CDR2 SYDVKM. The CDR3 is made up of 13 amino acids. V lost 7 bases and J lost 5, with 11 bases in between. The data derive from a study of siplizumab effects on memory and regulatory T cells. The study's findings and limits: Naive T cells looked more diverse than memory cells and looked like major alloresponse contributors. Controls had approximately 26% Treg-derived mappable alloreactive CD4+ clones on average, versus around 64% with siplizumab.

The data were produced by immunoSEQ multiplex PCR, yet TCRdb's version contains in-frame clones alone and is incomplete. The sample has more than 85,000 clones, around 95% seen once. This chain connects TRBV28 to TRBJ2-2, with D possibly matching TRBD2 (6 bases). Specimen: Tregs sorted from blood. The sequence was collected from a human donor in good health. The CDR3 nucleotides read TGTGCCAGCAAAGTGGGGAGGACCGGGGAGCTGTTTTTT. Translated, it gives CASKVGRTGELFF. Supplemented by reference TRBV28 and TRBJ2-2, the full variable domain reads DVKVTQSSRYLVKRTGEKVFLECVQDMDHENMFWYRQDPGLGLRLIYFSYDVKMKEKGDIPEGYSVSREKKERFSLILESASTNQTSMYLCASKVGRTGELFFGEGSRLTVL.